The present T cell receptor beta chain was sequenced within a study of cytomegalovirus exposure and HLA in healthy donors. The V gene's germline CDR1 is ENHRY and CDR2 SYGVKD. The CDR3 totals 13 residues. Trimming took off 10 bases at V and 5 bases at J, with 16 bases between the two ends. PCR amplification relied on 60 Vbeta primers (plus 13 Jbeta primers). TCRdb's copy holds only in-frame clones and misses some; the assay was immunoSEQ multiplex PCR. This sample yields over 120,000 clones, of which around four fifths are seen a single time; approximately 9.7% belongs to the top ten. The source of this sequence is a woman aged 55 to 70 in good health and CMV-seropositive. The chain is built from TRBV10-3 and TRBJ2-3; D not resolved. Sequenced: PBMCs. CDR3 DNA sequence: TGTGCCACTCAGAGAGCGCTAGGAGATACGCAGTATTTT. This translates into CATQRALGDTQYF.